These 24 T cell receptor beta chains share one sample of origin, sequenced in a study of response to subunit inactivated influenza vaccine. TCRdb re-derived calls from the RT-PCR reads in MiXCR, one entry per CDR3 protein. The data show 150,000 to 200,000 distinct CDR3 sequences, 12% seen once. The same specimen was also included in a second study, on T cells expressing NK-cell markers. From that paper: UMIs were included in TCR beta cDNA generated by 5'RACE template switching.

The source was CD8+ T cells sorted from PBMCs, collected about 12 days after vaccination. The source of these receptors is a man aged 45-60 years who received an inactivated influenza vaccine.

This chain joins TRBV5-1 and TRBJ1-1, with D possibly TRBD1 on 5 matching bases. CDR1 and CDR2 from the germline V gene are SGHRS and YFSETQ. The CDR3 is 15 residues long. The ends were cut back, 0 bases at V and 4 bases at J, with 13 bases in the middle. Here the CDR3 reads CASSLGAGVGTEAFF. CDR3 nucleotides: TGCGCCAGCAGCTTGGGGGCGGGGGTAGGCACTGAAGCTTTCTTT.

This clonotype was detected a few times. This sequence joins TRBV11-2 and TRBJ1-1; D is uncertain. CDR1 and CDR2 from the germline V gene are SGHAT and FQNNGV. The germline V and J ends were trimmed by 0 bases and 4 bases, with 9 bases remaining between them. CDR3 size: 14 residues. The CDR3 loop reads CASSLEPLGTEAFF. In DNA, the CDR3 is TGTGCCAGCAGCTTAGAGCCCCTTGGCACTGAAGCTTTCTTT. Together with reference TRBV11-2 and TRBJ1-1, the CDR3 gives the full variable domain: EAGVAQSPRYKIIEKRQSVAFWCNPISGHATLYWYQQILGQGPKLLIQFQNNGVVDDSQLPKDRFSAERLKGVDSTLKIQPAKLEDSAVYLCASSLEPLGTEAFFGQGTRLTVV.

The V and J genes are TRBV27 and TRBJ2-1, with D possibly TRBD2 on 5 matching bases. This CDR3 is built from 14 residues. The germline V and J ends were trimmed by 5 bases and 7 bases, with 15 bases remaining between them. In germline, CDR1 is MNHEY, CDR2 SMNVEV (reference sequence). This chain's CDR3 is CASSIVRTGNEQFF. CDR3 bases: TGTGCCAGCAGTATCGTCAGGACGGGGAATGAGCAGTTCTTC.

V and J are TRBV12-3 or TRBV12-4 and TRBJ1-1; D gene unclear. CDR3 length equals 15 residues. V shed 1 base and J shed 3 bases, with 12 bases lying between them. The CDR3 bases are TGTGCCAGCAGTTTAGTGAGTGAAAGGGACACTGAAGCTTTCTTT. This codes for CASSLVSERDTEAFF.

This clonotype was seen only a few times. The chain combines TRBV28 with TRBJ2-7; 9 positions agree with TRBD1. Trimming cost V 10 bases and J 0 bases; bases outside gene matches: 7. Germline CDR1 is MDHEN and CDR2 is SYDVKM. This CDR3 spans 14 amino acids. Here the CDR3 reads CATISTGGSYEQYF. CDR3 DNA: TGTGCCACCATTTCGACAGGGGGCTCCTACGAGCAGTACTTC.

The CDR3 region has the DNA TGTGCCATCAGTGAGGAAGCGGGAGGGCCCATTTATACGCAGTATTTT. Encoded protein: CAISEEAGGPIYTQYF. V gene TRBV10-3 combines with J gene TRBJ2-3; 10 nucleotides agree with TRBD2. V was clipped by 2 bases and J by 7 bases; unmatched bases: 9. CDR3 length: 16 amino acids. CDR1 ENHRY and CDR2 SYGVKD come from the germline V gene.

This clonotype was detected ten times or more. This chain uses TRBV12-3 or TRBV12-4 with TRBJ1-4; D not certain. Between the trimmed V and J ends, which lost 3 bases and 4 bases, there was a span of 0 bases. The CDR3 is 11 amino acids. The CDR3 region has the DNA TGTGCCAGCAGTTTTAATGAAAAACTGTTTTTT. It specifies CASSFNEKLFF.

This clonotype was detected only a few times. The chain is built from TRBV29-1 and TRBJ2-1, with unresolved D. V lost 3 bases and J lost 6, with 12 bases in between. This CDR3 is 13 amino acids long. Germline CDR1 and CDR2: SQVTM and ANQGSEA. The chain's CDR3 is CSVDLHYLNEQFF. Written as DNA, the CDR3 is TGCAGCGTTGATCTCCACTACCTCAATGAGCAGTTCTTC.

This clonotype turned up a few times. The chain uses TRBV6-2 or TRBV6-3 and TRBJ2-1; D is unclear. CDR3 length: 16 amino acids. Trimming removed 3 bases from V and 0 bases from J, with 12 bases in between. CDR1 is MNHEY, CDR2 SVGEGT, per germline. The CDR3 here is CASSYSDYTSYNEQFF. The CDR3 region has the DNA TGTGCCAGCAGTTATTCTGATTACACCTCCTACAATGAGCAGTTCTTC.

The V gene is TRBV24-1, the J gene TRBJ1-5; TRBD1 matches 7 bases. Unmatched junction bases numbered 7, after V lost 9 bases and J lost 3 bases. The CDR3 consists of 14 residues. Germline CDR1 reads KGHDR; CDR2 reads SFDVKD. The CDR3 loop reads CATGAGQNNQPQHF. The CDR3 DNA follows: TGTGCCACCGGCGCGGGACAGAACAATCAGCCCCAGCATTTT.

This chain connects TRBV19 to TRBJ2-1; D is perhaps TRBD1 (5 bases). V was cut by 4 bases and J by 3 bases, with 7 bases left in between. CDR3 length: 13 amino acids. Germline loops: CDR1 LNHDA, CDR2 SQIVND (reference sequence). The CDR3 here is CASSTDSYNEQFF. CDR3 coding DNA: TGTGCCAGTAGTACTGACAGCTACAATGAGCAGTTCTTC.

This sequence joins TRBV9 and TRBJ2-7, with D unclear. This CDR3 region has 14 residues. V lost 4 bases, J lost 6 bases, and 17 bases lay in between. The germline CDR1 and CDR2 sequences are SGDLS and YYNGEE. CDR3 protein: CASSQFRSSLEQYF. Here the CDR3 DNA reads TGTGCCAGCAGCCAATTTCGATCCAGTCTCGAGCAGTACTTC.

This clonotype was picked up a small number of times. The rearrangement uses TRBV5-1 and TRBJ2-2; D gene uncertain. The CDR3 has 15 residues. Trimming shortened V by 3 bases and J by 9 bases, and 18 bases separated the two germline ends. Germline CDR1 and CDR2: SGHRS and YFSETQ. The CDR3 nucleotides are TGCGCCAGCAGCTACGCCCAATCGGGTCCCAGGGAGCTGTTTTTT. It codes for CASSYAQSGPRELFF.

This clonotype was seen a handful of times. This sequence joins TRBV6-5 and TRBJ1-1; no definite D call. Germline V gene lookup returns CDR1 MNHEY and CDR2 SVGAGI. This CDR3 has 12 residues. Trimming pared 7 bases from V and 6 bases from J, leaving 12 bases between. CDR3 coding DNA: TGTGCCAGCATTTCGGTATTCGCTGAAGCTTTCTTT. Translated: CASISVFAEAFF.

In its sample, this clonotype was seen many times. V is TRBV12-3 or TRBV12-4 and J is TRBJ1-2; TRBD1 is a possible D gene (6 bases). The V gene lost 0 bases and the J gene lost 5 bases, with 16 bases spanning the gap. CDR3 length: 16 amino acids. The CDR3: CASSLAYGGLAYGYTF. The CDR3 DNA follows: TGTGCCAGCAGTTTAGCGTATGGGGGGCTCGCGTATGGCTACACCTTC.

Only one count was recorded for this clonotype. V usage is TRBV7-6 and J usage is TRBJ2-7; D is undetermined. Germline CDR1 and CDR2: SGHVS and FNYEAQ. V gave up 5 bases and J gave up 6 bases, with 11 bases separating them. The CDR3 loop spans 12 amino acids. CDR3 sequence: CASSGPDREQYF. The CDR3 coding sequence is TGTGCCAGCAGCGGGCCGGACCGCGAGCAGTACTTC.

This clonotype was counted only a few times. The chain uses TRBV14 and TRBJ2-1; 9 nucleotides line up with TRBD1. The CDR3 loop spans 16 amino acids. The V and J ends lost 0 bases and 4 bases, in that order; junction bases with no gene match: 4. Germline V gene sequence: CDR1 SGHDN, CDR2 FVKESK. CDR3 nucleotide sequence: TGTGCCAGCAGCCAAGACCGGGACAGGGTTTACAATGAGCAGTTCTTC. Protein sequence: CASSQDRDRVYNEQFF.

This clonotype came up a few times. The V and J genes are TRBV7-9 and TRBJ1-1; TRBD1 matches 7 bases. CDR1 is SEHNR, CDR2 FQNEAQ, per germline (reference sequence). The CDR3 runs 15 residues. Trimming cost V 5 bases and J 1 base; bases outside gene matches: 7. CDR3 DNA: TGTGCCAGCAGCCCCTGGGACAGCCCGAACACTGAAGCTTTCTTT. Its protein product is CASSPWDSPNTEAFF.

In this sample, this clonotype turned up a few times. The rearrangement joins TRBV12-3 or TRBV12-4 to TRBJ2-1; possibly TRBD2 for D (5 bases). The CDR3 is made up of 14 amino acids. V lost 2 bases to trimming and J lost 8 bases, with 13 bases between them. Written as DNA, the CDR3 is TGTGCCAGCAGTTTATATGCTCGGGGTGATGAGCAGTTCTTC. Translating gives CASSLYARGDEQFF.

This clonotype was recorded many times. This chain links TRBV27 with TRBJ2-1; TRBD2 agrees at 10 bases. The CDR3 length is 14 residues. CDR1 MNHEY and CDR2 SMNVEV come from the germline V gene (reference sequence). The V gene end was trimmed by 7 bases and the J gene end by 3 bases; junction bases not matched to a gene: 3. CDR3 sequence: CASKLAGIYNEQFF. CDR3 in DNA: TGTGCCAGCAAACTAGCGGGGATCTACAATGAGCAGTTCTTC.

This clonotype was observed a few times. The chain employs TRBV30 and TRBJ2-2; no definite D call. Trimming took off 1 base at V and 4 bases at J, with 4 bases between the two ends. The length of the CDR3 is 12 residues. The germline gives CDR1 GTSNPN, CDR2 SVGIG (reference sequence). The CDR3 DNA is TGTGCCTGGAGTGAAACCACCGGGGAGCTGTTTTTT. It yields the protein CAWSETTGELFF.

To note about this clonotype: One end of the junction fails to match germline, which may point to a read error. The chain combines TRBV4-1 with TRBJ2-1; D is perhaps TRBD2 (5 bases). CDR1 MGHRA and CDR2 YSYEKL come from the germline V gene. The CDR3 consists of 13 residues. The CDR3, as DNA: TGCACCAGCAGCCAAGCTCTGGAGGTAGAGCAGTTCTTC. Translating gives CTSSQALEVEQFF.

This clonotype was counted between two and nine times. V gene TRBV29-1 combines with J gene TRBJ2-3; 11 nucleotides agree with TRBD2. The CDR3 is 18 residues long. V dropped 0 bases and J dropped 2; count of bases not matched to a gene: 10. Per germline, CDR1 SQVTM and CDR2 ANQGSEA. The DNA of the CDR3 is TGCAGCGTTGAAGACCCGGGGGGGACTAGCGGATTCACAGATACGCAGTATTTT. Its protein product is CSVEDPGGTSGFTDTQYF.

This rearrangement joins TRBV6-1 to TRBJ2-3; D not certain. Germline lookup yields CDR1 MNHNS and CDR2 SASEGT. Trimming pared 6 bases from V and 0 bases from J, leaving 13 bases between. The CDR3 is made up of 15 amino acids. Here the CDR3 DNA reads TGTGCCAGCAGCCATAGCAAATCTAGCACAGATACGCAGTATTTT. Translating gives CASSHSKSSTDTQYF.